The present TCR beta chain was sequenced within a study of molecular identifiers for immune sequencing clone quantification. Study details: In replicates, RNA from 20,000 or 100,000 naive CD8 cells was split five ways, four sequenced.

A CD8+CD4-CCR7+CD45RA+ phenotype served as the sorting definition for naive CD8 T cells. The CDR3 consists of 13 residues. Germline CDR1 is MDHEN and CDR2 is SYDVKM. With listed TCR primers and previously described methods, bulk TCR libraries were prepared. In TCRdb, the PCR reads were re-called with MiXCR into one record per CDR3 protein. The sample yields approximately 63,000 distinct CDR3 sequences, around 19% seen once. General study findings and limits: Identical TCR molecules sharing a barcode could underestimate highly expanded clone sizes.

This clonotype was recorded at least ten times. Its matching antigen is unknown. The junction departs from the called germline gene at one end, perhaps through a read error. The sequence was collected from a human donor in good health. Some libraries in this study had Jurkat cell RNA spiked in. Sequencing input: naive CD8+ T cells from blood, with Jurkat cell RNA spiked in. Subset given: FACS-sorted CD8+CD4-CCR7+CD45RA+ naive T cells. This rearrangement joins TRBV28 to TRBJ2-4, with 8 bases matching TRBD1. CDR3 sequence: CASSFSDRAVPIF. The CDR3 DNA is TGTGCCAGCAGTTTCTCGGACAGGGCTGTACCGATCTTC.